This T cell receptor (beta chain) was profiled in a study of blood T cell repertoires in COVID-19. For the study at large: Samples taken during acute and convalescent COVID-19 were collected in the United States, Italy and Spain. PBMCs, B-cell-depleted T cells, or T cells were the source of the cDNA or gDNA that made up the material.

Source study methods: Reference gene primers were amplified, and this amplification served to estimate nucleated cell counts. Clones were read by immunoSEQ multiplex PCR, and TCRdb kept only the in-frame ones, dropping some. V and J calls and clone size come straight from that table; D and trimming were deduced from the DNA. The sample has roughly 230,000 clones, approximately 83% seen once; the top ten hold around 25%. CDR3 length: 15 amino acids. Germline loops: CDR1 SGHTA, CDR2 FQGNSA. The ends lost 3 bases at V and 6 bases at J; junction bases unmatched: 7. V and J are TRBV7-2 and TRBJ2-7, with 11 bases aligning to TRBD2. The source of this sequence is a man aged 35 to 55 with acute or convalescent COVID-19. The sample consisted of peripheral blood. CDR3 bases: TGTGCCAGCAGCTTCAGTAGCGGGAGGGCCGCCGAGCAGTACTTC. Encoded protein: CASSFSSGRAAEQYF. Looking up the rest from reference TRBV7-2 and TRBJ2-7 gives the full variable domain: GAGVSQSPSNKVTEKGKDVELRCDPISGHTALYWYRQSLGQGLEFLIYFQGNSAPDKSGLPSDRFSAERTGGSVSTLTIQRTQQEDSAVYLCASSFSSGRAAEQYFGPGTRLTVT.